This is a list of T cell receptor beta chains from one sample in a study of low-dose radiotherapy and immunotherapy resistance in tumors. MiXCR was run by TCRdb on the reads, yielding one entry per CDR3 protein. Of roughly 52,000 distinct CDR3 sequences in the sample, around 33% are singletons; the top ten hold 7% to 10%. The material sequenced was PBMCs, taken after low-dose radiotherapy plus immunotherapy. The receptors originated from a male donor with rectosigmoid adenocarcinoma. CDR3s include the opening cysteine and the closing phenylalanine or tryptophan. The D gene is left open where the match is weak. Rows may omit the clone size; those that give it use once, few, many or a size class.

abundance | j_gene | d_gene | v_gene | CDR3aa | CDR3nt
many | TRBJ2-2 | . | TRBV7-9 | CASRLSTDWANTGELFF | TGTGCCAGCAGACTTTCGACCGACTGGGCGAACACCGGGGAGCTGTTTTTT
many | TRBJ2-1 | TRBD1 | TRBV18 | CASSTGTGGYTYNEQFF | TGTGCCAGCTCTACCGGGACAGGGGGCTACACCTACAATGAGCAGTTCTTC
. | TRBJ2-2 | . | TRBV6-2/TRBV6-3 | CASSVAGEADTQYFGPGTGELFF | .
. | TRBJ1-2 | TRBD1 | TRBV10-3 | CAISEFLGQGGANYGYTF | TGTGCCATCAGTGAGTTCCTCGGACAGGGGGGGGCTAACTATGGCTACACCTTC
medium-sized | TRBJ1-1 | . | TRBV28 | CASFGTEAFF | TGTGCCAGCTTCGGTACTGAAGCTTTCTTT
many | TRBJ2-3 | . | TRBV28 | CASSSGRDGTQYF | TGTGCCAGCTCGAGCGGGCGGGACGGTACGCAGTATTTT
many | TRBJ2-3 | TRBD2 | TRBV13 | CASSGELAGHTDTQYF | TGTGCCAGCAGCGGGGAACTAGCGGGACACACAGATACGCAGTATTTT
many | TRBJ2-2 | . | TRBV5-1 | CASSVGTQNTGELFF | TGCGCCAGCAGCGTCGGGACTCAGAACACCGGGGAGCTGTTTTTT
many | TRBJ2-1 | TRBD2 | TRBV25-1 | CASSESVAGEQFF | TGTGCCAGCAGTGAATCGGTAGCGGGTGAGCAGTTCTTC
. | TRBJ2-5 | . | TRBV5-1 | CASSLFRDGEQYF | TGCGCCAGCAGCTTGTTTCGGGATGGAGAGCAGTACTTC
many | TRBJ2-7 | TRBD1 | TRBV28 | CASKGTGRAEQYF | TGTGCCAGCAAGGGGACAGGGCGGGCCGAGCAGTACTTC
. | TRBJ2-7 | TRBD1 | TRBV27 | CASSFFGTGGNEQYF | TGTGCCAGCAGTTTCTTTGGGACAGGGGGCAACGAGCAGTACTTC
. | TRBJ2-2 | . | TRBV19 | CASSIPSQNTGELFF | TGTGCCAGTAGTATCCCTTCCCAGAACACCGGGGAGCTGTTTTTT
many | TRBJ2-7 | . | TRBV28 | CASSSPQGREYEQYF | TGTGCCAGCAGTTCCCCACAGGGGCGGGAATACGAGCAGTACTTC
many | TRBJ2-7 | . | TRBV28 | CATKPVGTADYEQYF | TGTGCCACCAAACCAGTCGGGACGGCAGACTACGAGCAGTACTTC
many | TRBJ2-5 | TRBD2 | TRBV20-1 | CSATAGGRVGETQYF | TGCAGTGCGACAGCGGGAGGAAGGGTCGGAGAGACCCAGTACTTC
many | TRBJ1-2 | . | TRBV29-1 | CSVASGRDGYTF | TGCAGCGTTGCTTCGGGAAGGGATGGCTACACCTTC
. | TRBJ2-7 | TRBD2 | TRBV7-9 | CASSDYNPGLRDF | TGTGCCAGCAGCGACTATAATCCGGGACTACGGGACTTC
many | TRBJ2-3 | . | TRBV4-1 | CASSQTRLGDTQYF | TGCGCCAGCAGCCAAACTAGACTGGGGGATACGCAGTATTTT
. | TRBJ1-2 | . | TRBV20-1 | CSAADMYGYTF | TGCAGTGCGGCAGACATGTATGGCTACACCTTC
. | TRBJ2-2 | . | TRBV4-2 | CASSQDASGGPARELFFFFFFF | .
many | TRBJ2-4 | TRBD1 | TRBV11-2 | CASSLAQGASKNIQYF | TGTGCCAGCAGCTTAGCGCAGGGGGCGAGCAAAAACATTCAGTACTTC